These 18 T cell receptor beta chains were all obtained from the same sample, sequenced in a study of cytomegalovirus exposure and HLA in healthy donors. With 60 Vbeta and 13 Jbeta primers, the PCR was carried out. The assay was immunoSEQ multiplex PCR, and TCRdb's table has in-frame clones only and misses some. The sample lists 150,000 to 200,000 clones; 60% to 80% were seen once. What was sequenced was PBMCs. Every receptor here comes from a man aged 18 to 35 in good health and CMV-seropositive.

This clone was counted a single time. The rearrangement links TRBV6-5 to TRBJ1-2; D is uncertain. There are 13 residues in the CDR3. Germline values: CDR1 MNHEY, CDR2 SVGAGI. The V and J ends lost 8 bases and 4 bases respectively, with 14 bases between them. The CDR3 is CASAIAPSYGYTF. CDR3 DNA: TGTGCCAGCGCAATAGCTCCATCCTATGGCTACACCTTC.

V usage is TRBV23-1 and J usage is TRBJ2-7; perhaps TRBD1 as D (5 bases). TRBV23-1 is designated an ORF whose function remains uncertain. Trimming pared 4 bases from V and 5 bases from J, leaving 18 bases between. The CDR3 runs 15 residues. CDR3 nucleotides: TGCGCCAGCAGTCCCATCCCCAGGGTATGCGACGAGCAGTACGTC. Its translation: CASSPIPRVCDEQYV.

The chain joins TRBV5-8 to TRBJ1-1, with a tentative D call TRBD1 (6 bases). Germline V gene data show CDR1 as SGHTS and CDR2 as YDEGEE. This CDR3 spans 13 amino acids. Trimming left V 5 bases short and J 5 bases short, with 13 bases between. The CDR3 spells CASRPRGITEAFF. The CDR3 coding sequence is TGTGCCAGCAGGCCTAGGGGGATTACTGAAGCTTTCTTT.

The CDR3 DNA reads TGCGCCAGCAGCCCATATCCTTCTAGCGGGGGTGGAGATACGCAGTATTTT. As protein: CASSPYPSSGGGDTQYF. The gene calls are TRBV4-1 and TRBJ2-3; TRBD2 matches 10 bases. The CDR3 is 17 amino acids. Germline loops: CDR1 MGHRA, CDR2 YSYEKL. With 4 bases clipped from V and 5 bases from J, the junction kept 12 bases outside the gene matches.

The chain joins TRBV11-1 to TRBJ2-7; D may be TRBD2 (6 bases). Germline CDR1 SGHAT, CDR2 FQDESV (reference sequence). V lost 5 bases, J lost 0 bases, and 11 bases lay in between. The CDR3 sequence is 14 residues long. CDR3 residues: CASSQRENSYEQYV. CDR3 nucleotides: TGTGCCAGCAGCCAACGGGAGAACTCCTACGAGCAGTACGTC.

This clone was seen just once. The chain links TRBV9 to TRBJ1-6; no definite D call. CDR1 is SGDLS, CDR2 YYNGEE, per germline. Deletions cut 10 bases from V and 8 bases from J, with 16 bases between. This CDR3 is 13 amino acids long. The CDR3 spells CASNNGVYSPLHF. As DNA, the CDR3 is TGTGCCTCCAATAACGGGGTATATTCACCCCTCCACTTT.

The CDR3 DNA sequence: TGTGCCATCAGTGGCGGGGAAGGGTACCAAGAGACCCAGTACTTC. It encodes CAISGGEGYQETQYF. The V gene is TRBV10-3, the J gene TRBJ2-5; possible D gene TRBD2, 6 bases. This CDR3 has 15 residues. CDR1 is ENHRY, CDR2 SYGVKD, per germline. The V and J ends lost 4 bases and 0 bases respectively, with 12 bases between them.

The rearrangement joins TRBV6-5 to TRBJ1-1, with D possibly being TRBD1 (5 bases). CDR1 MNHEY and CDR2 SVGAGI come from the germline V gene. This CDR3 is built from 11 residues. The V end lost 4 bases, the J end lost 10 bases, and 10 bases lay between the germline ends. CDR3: CASSSTEGAFF. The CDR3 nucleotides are TGTGCCAGCAGTTCGACAGAAGGAGCTTTCTTT.

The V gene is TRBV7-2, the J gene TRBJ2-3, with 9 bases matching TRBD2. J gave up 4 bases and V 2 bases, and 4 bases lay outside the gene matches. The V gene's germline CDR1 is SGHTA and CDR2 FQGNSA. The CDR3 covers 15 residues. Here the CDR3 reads CASSLPTSGADTQYF. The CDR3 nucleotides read TGTGCCAGCAGCTTACCGACTAGCGGTGCAGATACGCAGTATTTT.

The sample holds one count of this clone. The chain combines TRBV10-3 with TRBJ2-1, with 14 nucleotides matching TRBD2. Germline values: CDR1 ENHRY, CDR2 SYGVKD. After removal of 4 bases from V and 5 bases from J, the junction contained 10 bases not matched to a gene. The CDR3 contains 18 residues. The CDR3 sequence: CAISGGTSGSKSHNEQFF. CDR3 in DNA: TGTGCCATCAGTGGGGGGACTAGCGGGAGTAAGTCCCACAATGAGCAGTTCTTC.

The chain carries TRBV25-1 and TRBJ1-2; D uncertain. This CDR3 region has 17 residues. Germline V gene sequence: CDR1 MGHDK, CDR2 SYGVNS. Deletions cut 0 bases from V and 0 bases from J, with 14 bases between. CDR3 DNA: TGTGCCAGCAGTGAATATTTCTCCGACACCGCTAACTATGGCTACACCTTC. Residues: CASSEYFSDTANYGYTF.

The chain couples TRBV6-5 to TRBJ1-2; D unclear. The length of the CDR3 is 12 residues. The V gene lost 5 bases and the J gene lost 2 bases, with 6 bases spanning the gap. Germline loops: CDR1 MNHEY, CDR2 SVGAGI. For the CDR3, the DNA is TGTGCCAGCAGTAGCACCAACTATGGCTACACCTTC. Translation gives CASSSTNYGYTF.

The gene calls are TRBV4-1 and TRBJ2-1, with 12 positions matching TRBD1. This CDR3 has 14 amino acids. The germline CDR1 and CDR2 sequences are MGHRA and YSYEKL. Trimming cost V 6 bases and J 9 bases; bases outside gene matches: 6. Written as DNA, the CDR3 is TGCGCCAGCAGACCGGGACAGGGGGCTCCTGAGCAGTTCTTC. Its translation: CASRPGQGAPEQFF.

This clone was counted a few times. CDR3 nucleotides: TGTGCCAGCAGCTTGAGCCAGGGGGGCGCAGATACGCAGTATTTT. Translated: CASSLSQGGADTQYF. The genes are TRBV5-4 and TRBJ2-3; TRBD1 is a possible D gene (7 bases). Germline V gene data show CDR1 as SGHNT and CDR2 as YYREEE (reference sequence). CDR3 size: 15 residues. Between the trimmed V and J ends, which lost 1 base and 4 bases, there was a span of 13 bases.

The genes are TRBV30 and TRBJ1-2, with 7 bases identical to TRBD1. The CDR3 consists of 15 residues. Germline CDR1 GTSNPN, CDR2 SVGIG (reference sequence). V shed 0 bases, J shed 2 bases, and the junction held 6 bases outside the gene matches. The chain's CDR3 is CAWSVQGLMNYGYTF. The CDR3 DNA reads TGTGCCTGGAGTGTACAGGGGCTCATGAACTATGGCTACACCTTC.

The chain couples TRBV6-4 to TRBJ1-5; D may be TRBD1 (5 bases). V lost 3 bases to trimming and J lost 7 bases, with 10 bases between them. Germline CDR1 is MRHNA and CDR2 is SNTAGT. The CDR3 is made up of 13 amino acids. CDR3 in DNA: TGTGCCAGCAGTGAAGGGGAAAGGCAGCCCCAGCATTTT. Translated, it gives CASSEGERQPQHF.

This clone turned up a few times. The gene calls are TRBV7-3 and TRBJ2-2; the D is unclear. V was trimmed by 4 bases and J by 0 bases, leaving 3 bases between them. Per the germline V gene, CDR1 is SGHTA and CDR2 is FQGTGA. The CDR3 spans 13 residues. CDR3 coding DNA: TGTGCCAGCAGCTCTTCGAACACCGGGGAGCTGTTTTTT. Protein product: CASSSSNTGELFF.

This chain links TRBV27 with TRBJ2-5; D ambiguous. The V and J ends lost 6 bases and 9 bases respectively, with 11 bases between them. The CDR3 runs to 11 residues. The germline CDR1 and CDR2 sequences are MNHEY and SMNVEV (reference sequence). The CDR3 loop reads CASRAGAAQYF. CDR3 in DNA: TGTGCCAGCAGGGCTGGTGCCGCCCAGTACTTC.